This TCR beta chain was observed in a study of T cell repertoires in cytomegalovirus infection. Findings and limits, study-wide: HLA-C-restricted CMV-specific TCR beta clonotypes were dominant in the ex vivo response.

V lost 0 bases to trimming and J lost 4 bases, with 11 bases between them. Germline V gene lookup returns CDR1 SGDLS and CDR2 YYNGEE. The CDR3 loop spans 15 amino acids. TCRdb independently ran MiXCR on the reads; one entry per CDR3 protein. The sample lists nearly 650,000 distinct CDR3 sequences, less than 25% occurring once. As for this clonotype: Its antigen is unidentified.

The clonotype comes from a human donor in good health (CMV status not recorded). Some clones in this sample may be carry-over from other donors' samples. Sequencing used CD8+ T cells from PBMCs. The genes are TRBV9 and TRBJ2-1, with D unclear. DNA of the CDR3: TGTGCCAGCAGCGTAGAGGTTAACCAGTACAATGAGCAGTTCTTC. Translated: CASSVEVNQYNEQFF.